This paragraph reports one T cell receptor beta chain. This specimen comes from a study of cytomegalovirus exposure and HLA in healthy donors. Overall study context: Drawn from HLA-typed donors, 83 million or so unique TCRs were held in an early data release.

With 60 Vbeta and 13 Jbeta primers, the PCR was carried out. Sequenced by immunoSEQ multiplex PCR; TCRdb stores in-frame clones only, minus some. The sample includes roughly 80,000 clones, around 62% seen only once; the top ten take roughly 4.4%. V lost 2 bases and J 7 bases, leaving 12 bases between the germline ends. Germline V gene data show CDR1 as MDHEN and CDR2 as SYDVKM. The CDR3 is 14 amino acids. This sequence was found in a male donor in good health and CMV-seropositive. Sample: PBMCs. The chain has TRBV28 and TRBJ1-5, with a weak D call TRBD1 (5 bases). The CDR3 nucleotides are TGTGCCAGCAGTTTACCCCGACAGTTCCAGCCCCAGCATTTT. It codes for CASSLPRQFQPQHF.